This TCR beta chain was sequenced during a study of cytomegalovirus exposure and HLA in healthy donors. Study background: In an earlier analysis, 95 million to 140 million unique TCR beta sequences were found from 150 million to 200 million T cells. HLA-typed donors were the source of about 85 million unique TCRs held in an early data release. Findings of the study overall: Earlier analysis found most TCR beta V segments productive about 87% or about 30% of the time.

Details on this clone: Its antigen is not identified.

The ends lost 5 bases at V and 6 bases at J; junction bases unmatched: 1. This CDR3 region has 13 residues. Germline V lookup: CDR1 PRHDT, CDR2 FYEKMQ (reference sequence). PCR primers comprised 60 Vbeta and 13 Jbeta primers. TCRdb's copy holds only in-frame clones and misses some; the assay was immunoSEQ multiplex PCR. This sample has about 180,000 clones, with around four fifths found just once. This clonotype originated in a woman aged 25 to 39 in good health and CMV-seropositive. The sequencing sample was made of PBMCs. The chain has TRBV13 and TRBJ2-7, with 13 bases identical to TRBD2. The CDR3 nucleotides are TGTGCCAGCAGCGGGACTAGCGGGGTCGAGCAGTACTTC. Protein sequence: CASSGTSGVEQYF.